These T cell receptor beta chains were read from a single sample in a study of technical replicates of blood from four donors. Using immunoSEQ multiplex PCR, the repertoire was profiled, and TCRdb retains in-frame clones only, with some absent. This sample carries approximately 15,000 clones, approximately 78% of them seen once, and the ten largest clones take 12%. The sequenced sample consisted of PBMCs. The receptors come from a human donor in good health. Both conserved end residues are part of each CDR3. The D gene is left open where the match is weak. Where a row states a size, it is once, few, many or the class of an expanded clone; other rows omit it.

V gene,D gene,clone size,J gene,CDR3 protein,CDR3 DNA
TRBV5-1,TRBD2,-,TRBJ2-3,CASSDAGGLTDTQYF,TGCGCCAGCAGCGACGCGGGAGGCCTCACAGATACGCAGTATTTT
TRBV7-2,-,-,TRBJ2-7,CASSLYAGSTQYF,TGTGCCAGCAGCTTATACGCTGGATCGACTCAGTACTTC
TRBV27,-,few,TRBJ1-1,CASSSYGGRGTEAFF,TGTGCCAGCAGTTCATACGGGGGGAGGGGGACTGAAGCTTTCTTT
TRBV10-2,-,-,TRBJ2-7,CASSESWGPYEQYF,TGCGCCAGCAGTGAAAGCTGGGGGCCTTACGAGCAGTACTTC
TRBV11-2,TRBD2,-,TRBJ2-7,CASSSRLATEQYF,TGTGCCAGCAGCTCGAGACTAGCGACCGAGCAGTACTTC
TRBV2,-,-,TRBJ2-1,CASSEYELLF,TGTGCCAGCAGCGAATACGAACTACTCTTC
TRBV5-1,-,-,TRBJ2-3,CASSPGSYSTDTQYF,TGCGCCAGCAGCCCCGGGTCCTATAGCACAGATACGCAGTATTTT
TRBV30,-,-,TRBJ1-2,CAWSSGLVSGYTF,TGTGCCTGGAGTTCCGGGTTGGTCTCTGGCTACACCTTC
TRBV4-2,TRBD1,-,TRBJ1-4,CASRPQDRGEGNEKLFF,TGTGCCAGCAGGCCCCAGGACAGGGGGGAGGGTAATGAAAAACTGTTTTTT
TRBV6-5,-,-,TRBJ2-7,CASSVAGVEQYF,TGTGCCAGCAGCGTCGCAGGGGTCGAGCAGTACTTC
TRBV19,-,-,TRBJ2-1,CASSVDYYNEQFF,TGTGCCAGTAGTGTGGACTACTACAATGAGCAGTTCTTC
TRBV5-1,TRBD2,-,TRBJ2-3,CASTTGSGTSTDTQYF,TGCGCCAGCACCACGGGTAGCGGGACTAGCACAGATACGCAGTATTTT
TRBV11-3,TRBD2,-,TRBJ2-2,CASSLGGTTNTGELFF,TGTGCCAGCAGCTTAGGTGGGACTACAAACACCGGGGAGCTGTTTTTT
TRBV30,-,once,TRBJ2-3,CAWSRSRADTQYF,TGTGCCTGGAGTAGGAGCCGGGCAGATACGCAGTATTTT
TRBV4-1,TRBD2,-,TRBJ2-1,CASSQGMLRREYGNEQFF,TGCGCCAGCAGCCAAGGAATGTTAAGGCGGGAGTATGGGAATGAGCAGTTCTTC
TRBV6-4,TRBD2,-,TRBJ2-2,CASSVVAGVGELFF,TGTGCCAGCAGTGTGGTAGCGGGAGTAGGGGAGCTGTTTTTT
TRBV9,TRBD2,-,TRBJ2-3,CASSVGGGRATDTQYF,TGTGCCAGCAGCGTAGGTGGCGGGAGGGCCACAGATACGCAGTATTTT
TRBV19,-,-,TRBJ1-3,CASTSGLRNTIYF,TGTGCCAGTACTTCAGGGTTGAGAAACACCATATATTTT
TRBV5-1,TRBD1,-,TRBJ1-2,CASSPTGGSIGYTF,TGCGCCAGCAGCCCTACAGGGGGCTCTATCGGCTACACCTTC
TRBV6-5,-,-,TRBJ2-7,CASSLQGYEQYF,TGTGCCAGCAGTCTTCAGGGCTACGAGCAGTACTTC
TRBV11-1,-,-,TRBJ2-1,CASSLAPAGSYNEQFF,TGTGCCAGCAGCTTAGCGCCGGCGGGGTCCTACAATGAGCAGTTCTTC
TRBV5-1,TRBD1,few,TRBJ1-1,CASSTPQGMNTEAFF,TGCGCCAGCAGCACCCCACAGGGGATGAACACTGAAGCTTTCTTT
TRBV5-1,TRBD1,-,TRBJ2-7,CASSLAGTAYEQYF,TGCGCCAGCAGCTTGGCCGGGACAGCCTACGAGCAGTACTTC
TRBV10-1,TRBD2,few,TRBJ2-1,CASSEGPGLAVYNEQFF,TGCGCCAGCAGTGAAGGACCGGGACTAGCGGTCTACAATGAGCAGTTCTTC
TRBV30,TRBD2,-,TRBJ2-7,CAWRLAGVIEQYF,TGTGCCTGGAGACTAGCGGGAGTTATTGAGCAGTACTTC
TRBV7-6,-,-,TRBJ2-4,CASSPHNLREHWAKNIQYF,TGTGCCAGCAGCCCGCACAACCTGAGGGAACATTGGGCCAAAAACATTCAGTACTTC
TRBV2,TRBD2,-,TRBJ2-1,CASGRALSNEQFF,TGTGCCAGCGGGAGGGCCCTTTCCAATGAGCAGTTCTTC
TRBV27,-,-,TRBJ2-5,CASSIIGETQYF,TGTGCCAGCAGCATCATCGGAGAGACCCAGTACTTC
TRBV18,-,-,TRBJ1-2,CASSPGAGASYGYTF,TGTGCCAGCTCACCAGGAGCAGGGGCTTCCTATGGCTACACCTTC
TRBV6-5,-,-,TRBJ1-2,CASRTGQFYGYTF,TGTGCCAGCAGGACCGGACAGTTCTATGGCTACACCTTC